Described below is a single TCR beta chain sequence and its context. These data belong to a study of blood T cell repertoires in COVID-19. About the study: Spain, Italy and the United States supplied samples that represented acute and convalescent COVID-19. T cells, B-cell-depleted T cells, or PBMCs supplied cDNA or gDNA.

The CDR3 extends over 16 amino acids. Trimming cost V 5 bases and J 4 bases; bases outside gene matches: 9. Germline values: CDR1 LGHDT, CDR2 YNNKEL (reference sequence). The data were produced by immunoSEQ multiplex PCR, yet TCRdb's version contains in-frame clones alone and is incomplete. The table lists over 450,000 clones, roughly 91% of them singletons. The origin of this receptor is a woman in her forties or fifties with COVID-19, enrolled during active disease. The sequencing input was peripheral blood. The J gene is TRBJ1-3, the V gene TRBV3-1 (or the pseudogene TRBV3-2); 9 nucleotides align to TRBD1. CDR3 nucleotide sequence: TGTGCCAGCAGCTCCCTACAGGGGGCAACGGGAAACACCATATATTTT. This translates into CASSSLQGATGNTIYF.